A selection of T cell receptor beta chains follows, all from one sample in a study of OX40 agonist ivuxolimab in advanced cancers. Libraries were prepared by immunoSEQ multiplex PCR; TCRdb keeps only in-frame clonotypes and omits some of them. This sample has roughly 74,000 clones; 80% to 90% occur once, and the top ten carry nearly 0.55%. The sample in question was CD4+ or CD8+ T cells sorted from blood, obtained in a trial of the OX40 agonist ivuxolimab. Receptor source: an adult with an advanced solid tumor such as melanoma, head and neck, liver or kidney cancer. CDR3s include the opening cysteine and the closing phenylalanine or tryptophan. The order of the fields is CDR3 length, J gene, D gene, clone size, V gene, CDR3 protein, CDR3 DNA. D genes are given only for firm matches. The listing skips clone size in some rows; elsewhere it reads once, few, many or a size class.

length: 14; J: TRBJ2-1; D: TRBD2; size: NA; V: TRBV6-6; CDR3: CASSPQRGYNEQFF; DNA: TGTGCCAGCAGCCCCCAGCGGGGCTACAATGAGCAGTTCTTC
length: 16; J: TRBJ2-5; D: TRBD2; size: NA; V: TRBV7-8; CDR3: CASSLARPSGKETQYF; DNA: TGTGCCAGCAGCTTAGCGAGGCCTAGCGGGAAGGAGACCCAGTACTTC
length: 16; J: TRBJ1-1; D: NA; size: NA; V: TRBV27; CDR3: CASSFRGPLETLGAFF; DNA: TGTGCCAGCAGTTTCCGCGGCCCACTGGAAACGCTTGGTGCTTTCTTT
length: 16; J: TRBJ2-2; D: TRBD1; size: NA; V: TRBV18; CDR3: CASSRDGTEYTGELFF; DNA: TGTGCCAGCTCACGGGACGGGACAGAGTACACCGGGGAGCTGTTTTTT
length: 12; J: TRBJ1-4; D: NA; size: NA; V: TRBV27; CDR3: CASRTTNEKLFF; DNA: TGTGCCAGCAGAACAACTAATGAAAAACTGTTTTTT
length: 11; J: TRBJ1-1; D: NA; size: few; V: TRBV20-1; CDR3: CSATIHREAFF; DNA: TGCAGTGCTACAATACACCGTGAAGCTTTCTTT
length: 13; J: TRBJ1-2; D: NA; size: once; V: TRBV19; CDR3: CASSIGHRRGYTF; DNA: TGTGCCAGTAGTATAGGCCACCGGAGGGGCTACACCTTC
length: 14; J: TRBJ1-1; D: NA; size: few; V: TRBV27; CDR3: CASSFRGLGTEAFF; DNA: TGTGCCAGCAGTTTTAGAGGGCTTGGCACTGAAGCTTTCTTT
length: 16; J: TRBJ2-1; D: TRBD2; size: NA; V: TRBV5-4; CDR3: CASSHPGGKSYNEQFF; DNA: TGTGCCAGCAGCCATCCCGGGGGGAAATCCTACAATGAGCAGTTCTTC
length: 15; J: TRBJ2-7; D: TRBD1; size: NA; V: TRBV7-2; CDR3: CASSLGSRGQVEQYF; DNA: TGTGCCAGCAGCTTAGGGTCGAGGGGACAGGTCGAGCAGTACTTC
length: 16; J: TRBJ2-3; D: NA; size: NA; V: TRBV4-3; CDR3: CASSQAASVVTDTQYF; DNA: TGCGCCAGCAGCCAAGCGGCTTCGGTGGTTACAGATACGCAGTATTTT
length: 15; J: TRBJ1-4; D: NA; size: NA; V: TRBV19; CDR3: CASSAHGGRREKLFF; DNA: TGTGCCAGTAGTGCCCACGGGGGGCGGCGTGAAAAACTGTTTTTT
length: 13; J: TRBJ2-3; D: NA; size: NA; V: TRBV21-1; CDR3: CASSKARDRGEYF; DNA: TGTGCCAGCAGCAAAGCCCGGGACAGGGGAGAGTATTTT
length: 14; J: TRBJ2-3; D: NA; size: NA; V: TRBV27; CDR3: CASSLLISADTQYF; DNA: TGTGCCAGCAGTTTACTCATTAGTGCAGATACGCAGTATTTT
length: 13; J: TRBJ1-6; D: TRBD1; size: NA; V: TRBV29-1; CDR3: CSVGTDRNSPLHF; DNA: TGCAGCGTCGGGACGGACAGGAATTCACCCCTCCACTTT
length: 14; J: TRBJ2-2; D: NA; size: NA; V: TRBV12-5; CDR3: CASGPGAIAGELFF; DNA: TGTGCTAGTGGGCCAGGGGCGATAGCCGGGGAGCTGTTTTTT
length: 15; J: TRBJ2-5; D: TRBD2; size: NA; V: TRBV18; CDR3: CASSPPIRGGETQYF; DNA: TGTGCCAGCTCACCACCGATTCGGGGAGGGGAGACCCAGTACTTC
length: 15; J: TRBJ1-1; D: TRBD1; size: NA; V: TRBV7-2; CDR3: CASSLYGGGGSEAFF; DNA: TGTGCCAGCAGCTTATATGGGGGAGGGGGCTCTGAAGCTTTCTTT
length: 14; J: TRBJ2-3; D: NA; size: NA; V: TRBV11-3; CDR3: CASSSAASTDTQYF; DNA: TGTGCCAGCAGCTCCGCAGCCAGCACAGATACGCAGTATTTT
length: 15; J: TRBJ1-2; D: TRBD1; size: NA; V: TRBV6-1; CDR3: CASSLTGGTDYGYTF; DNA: TGTGCCAGCAGCCTGACAGGGGGTACGGACTATGGCTACACCTTC
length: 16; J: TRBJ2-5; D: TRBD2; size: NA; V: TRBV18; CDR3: CASSPLAGGNQETQYF; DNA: TGTGCCAGCTCACCATTAGCGGGAGGTAATCAAGAGACCCAGTACTTC
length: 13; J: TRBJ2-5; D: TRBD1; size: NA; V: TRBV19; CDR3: CASSTDREETQYF; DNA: TGTGCCAGTAGTACTGACAGGGAAGAGACCCAGTACTTC
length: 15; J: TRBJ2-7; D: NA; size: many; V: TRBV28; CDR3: CASSSRTGISYEQYF; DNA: TGTGCCAGCAGTTCCCGAACAGGGATTTCCTACGAGCAGTACTTC
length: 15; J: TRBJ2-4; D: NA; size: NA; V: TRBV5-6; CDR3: CASSLTGMGLNIQYF; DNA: TGTGCCAGCAGCTTGACAGGGATGGGGCTAAACATTCAGTACTTC
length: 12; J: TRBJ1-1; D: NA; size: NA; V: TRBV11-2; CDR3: CASSFNWAEAFF; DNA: TGTGCCAGCAGCTTCAACTGGGCTGAAGCTTTCTTT
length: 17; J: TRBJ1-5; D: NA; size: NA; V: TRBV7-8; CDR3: CASSIPEELRSNQPQHF; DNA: TGTGCCAGCAGCATCCCCGAAGAGTTGAGGTCCAATCAGCCCCAGCATTTT
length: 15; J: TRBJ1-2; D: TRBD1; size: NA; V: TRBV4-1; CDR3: CASSQAGTGAYGYTF; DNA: TGCGCCAGCAGCCAGGCCGGGACAGGGGCCTATGGCTACACCTTC